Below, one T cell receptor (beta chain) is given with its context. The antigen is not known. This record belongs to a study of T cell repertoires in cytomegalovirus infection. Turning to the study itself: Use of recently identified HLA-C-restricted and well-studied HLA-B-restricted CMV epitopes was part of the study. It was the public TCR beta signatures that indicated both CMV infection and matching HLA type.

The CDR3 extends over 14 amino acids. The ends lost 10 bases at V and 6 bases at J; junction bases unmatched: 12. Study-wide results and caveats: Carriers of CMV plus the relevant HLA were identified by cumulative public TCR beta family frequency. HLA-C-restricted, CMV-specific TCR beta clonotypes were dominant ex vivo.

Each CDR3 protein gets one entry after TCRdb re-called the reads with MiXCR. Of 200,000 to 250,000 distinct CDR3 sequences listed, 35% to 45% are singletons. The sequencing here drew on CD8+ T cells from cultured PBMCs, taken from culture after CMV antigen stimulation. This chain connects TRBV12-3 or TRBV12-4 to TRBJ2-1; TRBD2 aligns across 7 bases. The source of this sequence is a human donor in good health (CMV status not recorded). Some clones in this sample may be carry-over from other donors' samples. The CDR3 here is CAMRWGGNSNEQFF. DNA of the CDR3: TGTGCCATGCGATGGGGGGGGAATAGCAATGAGCAGTTCTTC.